The 19 T cell receptor beta chains below all came from one sample that was sequenced in a study of control samples from healthy donors and cancer patients. Data came from immunoSEQ multiplex PCR; TCRdb stores just in-frame clones and leaves some out. The profile shows approximately 86,000 clones, over 75% of them singletons. Sequencing was performed on blood. The receptors here all came from a woman between 40 and 50 years old in good health.

This chain links TRBV30 with TRBJ2-1; 9 bases align to TRBD1. Germline V gene sequence: CDR1 GTSNPN, CDR2 SVGIG (reference sequence). This CDR3 contains 16 residues. Unmatched junction bases numbered 10, after V lost 3 bases and J lost 4 bases. CDR3 protein: CAWRGTGQGGYNEQFF. DNA of the CDR3: TGTGCCTGGAGAGGAACGGGACAGGGAGGTTACAATGAGCAGTTCTTC.

The gene calls are TRBV3-1 (or the pseudogene TRBV3-2) and TRBJ2-1; 11 bases align to TRBD2. After removal of 3 bases from V and 9 bases from J, the junction contained 10 bases not matched to a gene. Germline values: CDR1 LGHDT, CDR2 YNNKEL (reference sequence). The CDR3 has 16 amino acids. The CDR3 protein is CASSQVAGGQDGEQFF. The CDR3 region has the DNA TGTGCCAGCAGCCAGGTAGCGGGGGGGCAGGACGGTGAGCAGTTCTTC.

This chain joins TRBV19 and TRBJ2-3, with D maybe TRBD2 (6 bases). The ends were cut back, 3 bases at V and 0 bases at J, with 13 bases in the middle. The CDR3 has 16 amino acids. Germline CDR1 is LNHDA and CDR2 is SQIVND (reference sequence). Written as DNA, the CDR3 is TGTGCCAGTAGTATGAGCAGCGGGCTCAGCACAGATACGCAGTATTTT. Its translation: CASSMSSGLSTDTQYF.

The chain recombines TRBV24-1 with TRBJ2-3, with D perhaps assigned TRBD1 or TRBD2 (5 bases each). V was shortened by 6 bases and J by 1 base, with 13 bases between the two germline ends. The CDR3 extends over 15 amino acids. The germline gives CDR1 KGHDR, CDR2 SFDVKD. Written as DNA, the CDR3 is TGTGCCACCAGTCGCAGGTTGGGGGGCACAGATACGCAGTATTTT. Protein sequence: CATSRRLGGTDTQYF.

The chain carries TRBV18 and TRBJ2-7; D is perhaps TRBD2 (7 bases). The CDR3 spans 14 residues. CDR1 and CDR2 (germline): KGHSH, LQKENI. Trimming took 1 base from V and 1 from J, leaving 8 bases between them. CDR3: CASSPQGGSYEQYF. CDR3 nucleotides: TGTGCCAGCTCACCACAGGGGGGGTCCTACGAGCAGTACTTC.

The V call is TRBV5-5, the J call TRBJ2-3, with TRBD1 identical over 7 bases. In germline, CDR1 is SGHKS, CDR2 YYEKEE (reference sequence). The length of the CDR3 is 13 residues. With V trimmed by 4 bases and J by 7 bases, 6 bases remained unmatched. CDR3 protein: CASSNNRGNTQYF. The CDR3 nucleotides are TGTGCCAGCAGCAATAACAGGGGAAATACGCAGTATTTT.

J is TRBJ2-5 and V is TRBV15; D is ambiguous. There are 13 residues in the CDR3. The germline V gene has CDR1 LNHNV and CDR2 YYDKDF (reference sequence). Between the trimmed V and J ends, which lost 4 bases and 1 base, there was a span of 7 bases. The CDR3 nucleotides read TGTGCCACCAGCACAGGAATCCAAGAGACCCAGTACTTC. Its translation is CATSTGIQETQYF.

The chain uses TRBV4-3 and TRBJ2-3, with 11 bases that match TRBD2. V was pared by 0 bases and J by 0 bases, with 14 bases of the junction left unmatched. Germline-derived CDR1 and CDR2 are LGHNA and YSLEER. The CDR3 contains 21 residues. CDR3 region: CASSQDSTSGGYPTSTDTQYF. The CDR3 DNA sequence: TGCGCCAGCAGCCAAGATTCAACTAGCGGGGGCTACCCTACTAGCACAGATACGCAGTATTTT.

The gene calls are TRBV19 and TRBJ2-2; D is possibly TRBD1 or TRBD2 (6 bases each). CDR3 length equals 14 residues. The germline V gene has CDR1 LNHDA and CDR2 SQIVND (reference sequence). Trimming removed 4 bases at V and 3 bases at J, with 9 bases between. The CDR3 region is CASSTGADTGELFF. CDR3 DNA sequence: TGTGCCAGTAGTACGGGGGCCGACACCGGGGAGCTGTTTTTT.

The chain combines TRBV18 with TRBJ1-1; the D gene is possibly TRBD1 (6 bases). The germline V gene has CDR1 KGHSH and CDR2 LQKENI. V lost 1 base to trimming and J lost 4 bases, with 19 bases between them. The CDR3 covers 17 residues. CDR3 DNA sequence: TGTGCCAGCTCACCACAGGGGGTTAACGCCCGGAGCACTGAAGCTTTCTTT. This translates into CASSPQGVNARSTEAFF.

The chain couples TRBV6-4 to TRBJ2-3; 8 nucleotides match TRBD2. The CDR3 has 15 residues. V gave up 2 bases and J gave up 4 bases; unmatched junction bases: 5. CDR1 MRHNA and CDR2 SNTAGT come from the germline V gene. CDR3 in amino acids: CASSDVGGASDTQYF. The CDR3 DNA is TGTGCCAGCAGTGACGTCGGGGGGGCTTCAGATACGCAGTATTTT.

The chain couples TRBV5-4 to TRBJ2-3; TRBD2 matches 10 bases. The CDR3 covers 15 residues. The germline V gene encodes CDR1 SGHNT and CDR2 YYREEE (reference sequence). Trimming at V came to 5 bases and at J to 6 bases, leaving 9 bases not matched to a gene. CDR3 DNA: TGTGCCAGCAGGTTGAGCGGGGGGGAATCTGATACGCAGTATTTT. Its protein product is CASRLSGGESDTQYF.

V and J are TRBV6-2 or TRBV6-3 and TRBJ2-6; the D is unclear. The CDR3 is made up of 16 amino acids. Germline CDR1 MNHEY, CDR2 SVGEGT. V shed 3 bases and J shed 0 bases, with 9 bases lying between them. The CDR3 coding sequence is TGTGCCAGCAGTTATTCAGGCTACTCTGGGGCCAACGTCCTGACTTTC. Its translation is CASSYSGYSGANVLTF.

This chain uses TRBV2 with TRBJ1-1; D uncertain. Germline CDR1 is SNHLY and CDR2 is FYNNEI. CDR3 size: 13 residues. Trimming removed 2 bases at V and 4 bases at J, with 8 bases between. This CDR3 reads CASSESLSTEAFF. Written as DNA, the CDR3 is TGTGCCAGCAGTGAAAGTCTCAGCACTGAAGCTTTCTTT. The full variable domain, with the rest looked up from reference TRBV2 and TRBJ1-1, is EPEVTQTPSHQVTQMGQEVILRCVPISNHLYFYWYRQILGQKVEFLVSFYNNEISEKSEIFDDQFSVERPDGSNFTLKIRSTKLEDSAMYFCASSESLSTEAFFGQGTRLTVV.

The chain links TRBV29-1 to TRBJ1-1; 8 bases match TRBD1. CDR1 and CDR2 (germline): SQVTM, ANQGSEA. The CDR3 loop spans 13 amino acids. V lost 7 bases, J lost 1 base, and 5 bases stayed unmatched. CDR3 bases: TGCAGCGGGTACGGACAGGGGAACACTGAAGCTTTCTTT. Amino acids: CSGYGQGNTEAFF.

The chain carries TRBV6-1 and TRBJ2-5; D is ambiguous. Trimming stripped 3 bases from V and 3 bases from J, with 8 bases between. Germline V gives CDR1 MNHNS, CDR2 SASEGT. The CDR3 extends over 13 amino acids. DNA for the CDR3: TGTGCCAGCAGTGATATTGGGAAAGAGACCCAGTACTTC. It specifies CASSDIGKETQYF.

V and J are TRBV6-2 or TRBV6-3 and TRBJ2-3; no clear D gene. Germline CDR1 is MNHEY and CDR2 is SVGEGT. The CDR3 contains 11 residues. V was pared by 5 bases and J by 4 bases, with 4 bases between. The DNA of the CDR3 is TGTGCCAGCAGTCAAGCAGATACGCAGTATTTT. Its translation: CASSQADTQYF.

The chain carries TRBV4-3 and TRBJ1-1; 7 nucleotides agree with TRBD1. The CDR3 has 15 amino acids. V trimming: 0 bases; J trimming: 6 bases; junction bases outside the gene matches: 7. Germline V lookup: CDR1 LGHNA, CDR2 YSLEER. The CDR3 spells CASSQDRQGGAEAFF. CDR3 sequence (DNA): TGCGCCAGCAGCCAAGATCGACAGGGTGGCGCTGAAGCTTTCTTT.

The genes are TRBV18 and TRBJ2-2; D remains unclear. Deletions cut 0 bases from V and 3 bases from J, with 8 bases between. The CDR3 loop spans 15 amino acids. Germline V CDR1 and CDR2: KGHSH, LQKENI. The CDR3 region is CASSPPSRDTGELFF. The DNA for the CDR3 is TGTGCCAGCTCACCACCGAGCCGGGACACCGGGGAGCTGTTTTTT.